This record covers a single T cell receptor (beta chain). The data belong to a study of blood T cell repertoires in COVID-19. Study summary: Some COVID-19 samples were acute and others convalescent; all came from the United States, Italy and Spain. T cells, B-cell-depleted T cells, or PBMCs provided the cDNA or gDNA that served as material.

This CDR3 is 13 amino acids long. J was trimmed by 7 bases and V by 5 bases; bases with no gene match: 6. The V gene's germline CDR1 is SGHDN and CDR2 FVKESK. Original methodology: The authors estimated nucleated cell counts from reference gene primer amplification. Libraries were prepared by immunoSEQ multiplex PCR; TCRdb keeps only in-frame clonotypes and omits some of them. D and trimming were read from the DNA, whereas the V and J calls and clone size are those reported in that table. The data contain 150,000 to 200,000 clones, more than 80% of them singletons. Sequencing used peripheral blood. The chain links TRBV14 to TRBJ1-2, with 8 bases fitting TRBD1. This TCR was sampled from a human donor in a cohort sampled during active COVID-19. This CDR3 is CASSDRGPSGYTF. The CDR3 DNA reads TGTGCCAGCAGCGACAGGGGCCCAAGTGGCTACACCTTC.